Listed here are 5 T cell receptor beta chains from one sample, sequenced in a study of OX40 agonist ivuxolimab in advanced cancers. Profiled with immunoSEQ multiplex PCR; TCRdb holds only in-frame clones, not every one. The sample carries roughly 16,000 clones, about 86% recorded once. The sequencing here drew on CD4+ or CD8+ T cells sorted from blood, taken in a trial of the OX40 agonist ivuxolimab. The receptors shown here come from an adult with an advanced solid tumor such as melanoma, head and neck, liver or kidney cancer.

This chain links TRBV25-1 with TRBJ2-3, with TRBD1 matching 8 bases. Germline lookup yields CDR1 MGHDK and CDR2 SYGVNS. CDR3 length: 17 residues. V was clipped by 0 bases and J by 0 bases; unmatched bases: 5. The CDR3: CASSEYYRTGSTDTQYF. CDR3 in DNA: TGTGCCAGCAGTGAATATTACCGGACAGGGAGCACAGATACGCAGTATTTT.

The chain employs TRBV15 and TRBJ1-4, with D unclear. Germline V CDR1 and CDR2: LNHNV, YYDKDF (reference sequence). The CDR3 consists of 15 residues. Trimming took 0 bases from V and 8 from J, leaving 13 bases between them. The CDR3: CATSRDLGGSEKLFF. CDR3 DNA: TGTGCCACCAGCAGAGATCTGGGAGGGTCGGAAAAACTGTTTTTT. Complete variable domain (other parts from reference TRBV15 and TRBJ1-4): DAMVIQNPRYQVTQFGKPVTLSCSQTLNHNVMYWYQQKSSQAPKLLFHYYDKDFNNEADTPDNFQSRRPNTSFCFLDIRSPGLGDTAMYLCATSRDLGGSEKLFFGSGTQLSVL.

The rearrangement links TRBV28 to TRBJ1-1; D is possibly TRBD1 (5 bases). V lost 6 bases and J 0 bases, leaving 17 bases between the germline ends. Germline values: CDR1 MDHEN, CDR2 SYDVKM. The CDR3 length is 16 residues. CDR3: CASRRSGFSLNTEAFF. DNA for the CDR3: TGTGCCAGCAGAAGGTCAGGGTTTAGTTTGAACACTGAAGCTTTCTTT.

The chain has TRBV7-6 and TRBJ2-3; TRBD1 agrees at 10 bases. Per the germline V gene, CDR1 is SGHVS and CDR2 is FNYEAQ. The CDR3 totals 20 residues. After removal of 4 bases from V and 0 bases from J, the junction contained 16 bases not matched to a gene. CDR3 protein: CASSSIRTGGKGLSTDTQYF. The CDR3 coding sequence is TGTGCCAGCAGCTCCATCCGGACAGGGGGGAAGGGACTAAGCACAGATACGCAGTATTTT.

This chain uses TRBV4-1 with TRBJ2-2; D tentatively fits TRBD1 or TRBD2 (5 bases each). V lost 8 bases and J lost 5, with 18 bases in between. CDR3 length: 15 amino acids. Germline CDR1 and CDR2: MGHRA and YSYEKL. The CDR3: CASRSGTLTTGELFF. Here the CDR3 DNA reads TGCGCCAGCCGATCCGGGACGTTAACGACCGGGGAGCTGTTTTTT.